The clone carrying this T cell receptor beta chain was counted at least ten times. Antigen: not known. The CDR3 is made up of 14 amino acids. CDR1 DFQATT and CDR2 SNEGSKA come from the germline V gene (reference sequence). Germline trimming cut 2 bases from V and 6 bases from J; bases unmatched to any gene: 2. The sample is drawn from a study of metastatic and nonmetastatic thyroid tumors. Turning to the study itself: From malignant and benign thyroid patients, repertoires in blood and in tumor or nodule tissue were compared.

The authors' processing: Built for papillary thyroid cancer, a distant-metastasis classifier drew on CDR3 differences across clinicopathological groups. TCRdb used MiXCR to call clones anew from the PCR reads. The V and J calls come from TCRdb's annotation, not from the publication. This sample has about 25,000 clones, with roughly 20% found just once. Whole-study findings and limits: It was reported that TCR beta diversity was significantly higher in malignant thyroid tumors than benign nodules, in blood and tumor.

Not a single patient had been given any form of treatment at any point before undergoing thyroid surgery. The receptor was derived from a male donor with papillary thyroid cancer or a benign thyroid nodule (not recorded which). Some clones in this sample may be carry-over from other donors' samples. The chain is built from TRBV20-1 and TRBJ2-7, with 15 bases aligning to TRBD2. Input material: blood. CDR3 protein: CSARLGLAGGEQYF. The CDR3, as DNA: TGCAGTGCTAGATTGGGACTAGCGGGAGGCGAGCAGTACTTC.